Below, 14 T cell receptor beta chains from the same sample are listed, as sequenced in a study of T cell repertoires in cytomegalovirus infection (dated by TCRdb to the late 2010s). The label giving this sample's treatment or condition can be read as: in vitro stimulation with specific CMV peptide epitopes to enrich CMV-specific T cells. Sequencing used an Illumina HiSeq 1500. TCRdb trimmed the raw reads at Q25, called clones with MiXCR and kept productive beta chains. Every CDR3 protein is listed once, alongside the most common genes and DNA of its rows. In this sample the table shows around 300,000 distinct CDR3 sequences, 22% of which occur a single time. Roughly 20% of the sample belongs to the ten largest clones. Their antigens remain unidentified. The sample here was cultured PBMCs, taken from culture after CMV antigen stimulation. The receptors were gathered from a human donor in good health (CMV status not recorded). Some clones in this sample may be carry-over from other donors' samples.

In its sample, this clonotype was seen a few times. The chain recombines TRBV12-3 or TRBV12-4 with TRBJ1-1, with TRBD1 matching 7 bases. This CDR3 contains 15 residues. V lost 4 bases and J lost 2; bases outside the gene matches: 7. CDR3 amino acids: CASSSTGQPNTEAFF. The CDR3 region has the DNA TGTGCCAGCAGTTCCACGGGACAGCCAAACACTGAAGCTTTCTTT.

Notes on this clonotype: The junction departs from the called germline gene at one end, perhaps through a read error. The genes are TRBV7-2 and TRBJ2-7, with D possibly being TRBD2 (6 bases). Germline CDR1 reads SGHTA; CDR2 reads FQGNSA. The CDR3 has 14 amino acids. Here the CDR3 reads CASSLGTGVRDPLF. CDR3 bases: TGTGCCAGCAGCTTAGGTACGGGAGTGCGAGATCCCCTCTTC.

This clonotype was seen ten or more times. V usage is TRBV4-1 and J usage is TRBJ2-1, with 10 bases identical to TRBD2. Trimming at V came to 3 bases and at J to 9 bases, leaving 14 bases not matched to a gene. This CDR3 region has 17 residues. Germline V gene data show CDR1 as MGHRA and CDR2 as YSYEKL. The DNA for the CDR3 is TGCGCCAGCAGCCAGAGTGGGGCTAGCGGGAGCTTCGCTGAGCAGTTCTTC. Encoded protein: CASSQSGASGSFAEQFF.

This clonotype was detected many times. The CDR3 is CASSPGPEGYTF. In DNA form, the CDR3 reads TGTGCCAGCAGCCCCGGCCCGGAAGGCTACACCTTC. The V gene is TRBV12-3 or TRBV12-4, the J gene TRBJ1-2; D is undetermined. This CDR3 contains 12 residues. Trimming took off 6 bases at V and 8 bases at J, with 13 bases between the two ends.

This clonotype came up many times. The chain links TRBV7-2 to TRBJ1-5; TRBD1 might be the D (6 bases). Trimming stripped 5 bases from V and 7 bases from J, with 15 bases between. CDR3 length equals 14 residues. Germline V gene lookup returns CDR1 SGHTA and CDR2 FQGNSA. The CDR3 loop is CASSGPGTNQPQHF. As DNA, the CDR3 is TGTGCCAGCAGCGGTCCCGGGACAAACCAGCCCCAGCATTTT.

This clonotype appeared a few times. This chain links TRBV7-6 with TRBJ2-2; D uncertain. CDR1 is SGHVS, CDR2 FNYEAQ, per germline. The CDR3 runs 16 residues. V was trimmed by 5 bases and J by 0 bases, leaving 13 bases between them. The CDR3 sequence is CASSPRTGANTGELFF. The CDR3 region has the DNA TGTGCCAGCAGCCCTCGAACGGGCGCGAACACCGGGGAGCTGTTTTTT.

This clonotype was seen ten or more times. DNA for the CDR3: TGTGCCAGCAGCTCAAGACAGGGCGGCAACTATGGCTACACCTTC. This encodes CASSSRQGGNYGYTF. This sequence joins TRBV7-2 and TRBJ1-2; the match to TRBD1 covers 7 bases. Germline V gives CDR1 SGHTA, CDR2 FQGNSA. The CDR3 sequence is 15 residues long. V was pared by 4 bases and J by 2 bases, with 7 bases of the junction left unmatched. The entire variable domain, with the rest obtained from reference TRBV7-2 and TRBJ1-2, is as follows: GAGVSQSPSNKVTEKGKDVELRCDPISGHTALYWYRQSLGQGLEFLIYFQGNSAPDKSGLPSDRFSAERTGGSVSTLTIQRTQQEDSAVYLCASSSRQGGNYGYTFGSGTRLTVV.

This clonotype was observed many times. The V call is TRBV7-2, the J call TRBJ2-7; D may match TRBD1 or TRBD2 (7 bases each). The germline V gene has CDR1 SGHTA and CDR2 FQGNSA. This CDR3 comprises 14 residues. Trimming shortened V by 0 bases and J by 6 bases, and 12 bases separated the two germline ends. CDR3 region: CASSLAVRGGEQYF. The CDR3 DNA follows: TGTGCCAGCAGCTTAGCTGTCAGGGGGGGCGAGCAGTACTTC.

The chain is built from TRBV3-1 and TRBJ2-5; 10 bases map to TRBD2. J gave up 5 bases and V 0 bases, and 9 bases lay outside the gene matches. Germline V gene lookup returns CDR1 LGHDT and CDR2 YNNKEL (reference sequence). The CDR3 runs 17 residues. The CDR3 sequence: CASSQDPSGRALETQYF. The CDR3 region has the DNA TGTGCCAGCAGCCAAGATCCCAGCGGGAGGGCCCTGGAGACCCAGTACTTC.

The V gene is TRBV7-9, the J gene TRBJ1-2, with no clear D. The CDR3 spans 13 residues. V shed 5 bases and J shed 8 bases, with 15 bases lying between them. Germline V gives CDR1 SEHNR, CDR2 FQNEAQ (reference sequence). Here the CDR3 DNA reads TGTGCCAGCAGCGACCGACCTTCGAGGGGCTACACCTTC. Translated: CASSDRPSRGYTF.

This rearrangement joins TRBV2 to TRBJ2-1, with a tentative D call TRBD1 (5 bases). Germline V gives CDR1 SNHLY, CDR2 FYNNEI. The CDR3 spans 15 residues. V was clipped by 6 bases and J by 0 bases, with 12 bases between them. As DNA, the CDR3 is TGTGCCAGCAGATTCGGACAAGGCTCCTACAATGAGCAGTTCTTC. Encoded protein: CASRFGQGSYNEQFF.

V usage is TRBV7-6 and J usage is TRBJ2-1; maybe TRBD2 (6 bases). Trimming took 10 bases from V and 0 from J, leaving 16 bases between them. The CDR3 sequence is 15 residues long. From germline, CDR1 is SGHVS and CDR2 FNYEAQ. DNA for the CDR3: TGTGCCACCCGCGCGGGGTTAAGCTCCTACAATGAGCAGTTCTTC. The encoded protein is CATRAGLSSYNEQFF.

This chain connects TRBV28 to TRBJ1-2, with no clear D. V was pared by 6 bases and J by 8 bases, with 13 bases between. Germline CDR1 is MDHEN and CDR2 is SYDVKM. This CDR3 region has 12 residues. CDR3 DNA sequence: TGTGCCAGCAGAGGTCCGGGTAACGGCTACACCTTC. This translates into CASRGPGNGYTF.

This clonotype has a handful of counts. The gene calls are TRBV19 and TRBJ2-1; D is possibly TRBD2 (5 bases). Per the germline V gene, CDR1 is LNHDA and CDR2 is SQIVND (reference sequence). The V and J ends lost 6 bases and 1 base respectively, with 16 bases between them. This CDR3 is built from 16 residues. In nucleotides, the CDR3 is TGTGCCAGTAGCGAGCGGACGTTCCGGTCCTACAATGAGCAGTTCTTC. Amino acids: CASSERTFRSYNEQFF.